These 16 T cell receptor beta chains came from one sample sequenced in a study of T cell responses to AZD1222 COVID-19 vaccine. Libraries were prepared by immunoSEQ multiplex PCR; TCRdb keeps only in-frame clonotypes and omits some of them. The table records 130,000 to 150,000 clones, about 89% of them present only once. The source was peripheral blood, collected on day 0 of MenACWY control vaccination. The receptors were gathered from an adult in good health.

This clone was picked up one time. The V and J genes are TRBV19 and TRBJ1-5, with D perhaps TRBD1 (5 bases). V was shortened by 3 bases and J by 3 bases, with 12 bases between the two germline ends. The CDR3 loop spans 15 amino acids. Germline CDR1 LNHDA, CDR2 SQIVND (reference sequence). CDR3 residues: CASSIGDSYNQPQHF. The CDR3 region has the DNA TGTGCCAGTAGTATTGGGGACTCTTACAATCAGCCCCAGCATTTT.

The chain links TRBV7-3 to TRBJ2-2; unclear D gene. The CDR3 runs to 12 residues. V shed 2 bases and J shed 3 bases, with 1 base lying between them. CDR1 is SGHTA and CDR2 is FQGTGA in the germline V gene. The CDR3, as DNA: TGTGCCAGCAGCTTAGACACCGGGGAGCTGTTTTTT. Its translation is CASSLDTGELFF.

The chain links TRBV18 to TRBJ2-5; 14 positions match TRBD2. Germline V gene data show CDR1 as KGHSH and CDR2 as LQKENI. V shed 3 bases and J 4 bases; nucleotides not matched to a gene: 7. This CDR3 is 17 amino acids long. CDR3 nucleotide sequence: TGTGCCAGCTCACCCCGGGGACTAGCGGGAGAACTAGAGACCCAGTACTTC. Amino acid sequence: CASSPRGLAGELETQYF.

The genes are TRBV27 and TRBJ2-7; D possibly uses TRBD1 or TRBD2 (5 bases each). Between the trimmed V and J ends, which lost 5 bases and 6 bases, there was a span of 14 bases. The length of the CDR3 is 13 residues. Germline CDR1 MNHEY, CDR2 SMNVEV (reference sequence). The CDR3 loop is CASSTGPGLEQYF. CDR3 nucleotides: TGTGCCAGCAGTACCGGGCCGGGGCTCGAGCAGTACTTC.

This clone came up once. The genes are TRBV27 and TRBJ1-4; 7 bases match TRBD1. V lost 4 bases, J lost 8 bases, and 10 bases stayed unmatched. CDR3 length: 15 amino acids. The germline gives CDR1 MNHEY, CDR2 SMNVEV (reference sequence). CDR3 in DNA: TGTGCCAGCAGTTCGGACAGGAGGGGGCGGGAAAAACTGTTTTTT. This encodes CASSSDRRGREKLFF.

DNA of the CDR3: TGTGCCAGCAGCTGGTTACAGAACACCGGGGAGCTGTTTTTT. Its translation is CASSWLQNTGELFF. The chain links TRBV6-5 to TRBJ2-2; D is unclear. Germline V gene sequence: CDR1 MNHEY, CDR2 SVGAGI. The CDR3 consists of 14 residues. V was trimmed by 6 bases and J by 1 base, leaving 9 bases between them.

The chain employs TRBV7-9 and TRBJ2-7; D is possibly TRBD1 or TRBD2 (5 bases each). CDR1 is SEHNR and CDR2 is FQNEAQ in the germline V gene (reference sequence). This CDR3 region has 15 residues. The V gene lost 5 bases and the J gene lost 0 bases, with 14 bases spanning the gap. The CDR3 DNA follows: TGTGCCAGCAGCCTTAGCGAGGGGAGCTCCTACGAGCAGTACTTC. Translating gives CASSLSEGSSYEQYF.

The rearrangement links TRBV3-1 (or the pseudogene TRBV3-2) to TRBJ2-3, with D perhaps matching TRBD1 (6 bases). With 4 bases removed from V and 5 bases from J, the gap between germline ends came to 13 bases. Germline V gene lookup returns CDR1 LGHDT and CDR2 YNNKEL (reference sequence). The length of the CDR3 is 14 residues. DNA for the CDR3: TGTGCCAGCAGCCTTGTGGGGGCCGTAGATACGCAGTATTTT. The encoded protein is CASSLVGAVDTQYF.

This chain joins TRBV6-5 and TRBJ2-7, with unresolved D. Germline values: CDR1 MNHEY, CDR2 SVGAGI. V was cut by 7 bases and J by 2 bases, with 15 bases left in between. The CDR3 has 14 residues. The CDR3 loop reads CASTWTDDAYEQYF. CDR3 bases: TGTGCCAGCACCTGGACGGACGACGCCTACGAGCAGTACTTC.

The V and J genes are TRBV20-1 and TRBJ1-4, with D uncertain. Germline V gene sequence: CDR1 DFQATT, CDR2 SNEGSKA (reference sequence). The ends were cut back, 5 bases at V and 4 bases at J, with 5 bases in the middle. The CDR3 consists of 11 residues. The CDR3 DNA follows: TGCAGTGCTCGAATTAATGAAAAACTGTTTTTT. Amino acid sequence: CSARINEKLFF.

V is TRBV10-3 and J is TRBJ2-6; D might be TRBD1 (6 bases). This CDR3 comprises 16 residues. CDR1 and CDR2 from the germline V gene are ENHRY and SYGVKD. The V end was cut by 0 bases, the J end by 3 bases, with 9 bases between. The CDR3 DNA follows: TGTGCCATCAGTGAGTCTGGGGGCGGTGGGGCCAACGTCCTGACTTTC. It codes for CAISESGGGGANVLTF.

This clone was seen more than once but under ten times. This sequence joins TRBV7-8 and TRBJ1-2; D ambiguous. The CDR3 consists of 13 residues. In germline, CDR1 is SGHVS, CDR2 FQNEAQ. Trimming cost V 5 bases and J 4 bases, with 11 bases left between them. Here the CDR3 reads CASSPFSGYGYTF. The CDR3 DNA follows: TGTGCCAGCAGCCCCTTTTCGGGCTATGGCTACACCTTC.

V is TRBV27 and J is TRBJ1-6; no firm D call. In germline, CDR1 is MNHEY, CDR2 SMNVEV (reference sequence). The CDR3 length is 14 residues. The V and J ends lost 7 bases and 5 bases respectively, with 12 bases between them. The CDR3 DNA reads TGTGCCAGCACGTCGCGTAGGGATAATTCACCCCTCCACTTT. It translates to CASTSRRDNSPLHF.

The chain is built from TRBV3-1 (or the pseudogene TRBV3-2) and TRBJ1-5; 7 positions agree with TRBD1. The germline gives CDR1 LGHDT, CDR2 YNNKEL (reference sequence). V was clipped by 6 bases and J by 3 bases; unmatched bases: 5. CDR3 length: 14 residues. CDR3 bases: TGTGCCAGCAGGCAGACAGGGAACAATCAGCCCCAGCATTTT. Translation: CASRQTGNNQPQHF.

A remark on this clone: This sample also contains other DNA sequences that code for the same CDR3. The chain combines TRBV27 with TRBJ1-5; D gene uncertain. The V gene lost 2 bases and the J gene lost 1 base, with 3 bases spanning the gap. The CDR3 extends over 13 amino acids. The V gene's germline CDR1 is MNHEY and CDR2 SMNVEV (reference sequence). The CDR3 DNA is TGTGCCAGCAGTTTAGGCAGCAATCAGCCCCAGCATTTT. This codes for CASSLGSNQPQHF.

The chain couples TRBV7-9 to TRBJ1-1; D not resolved. Deletions cut 1 base from V and 8 bases from J, with 8 bases between. The CDR3 consists of 12 residues. Germline lookup yields CDR1 SEHNR and CDR2 FQNEAQ (reference sequence). CDR3 DNA sequence: TGTGCCAGCAGCTTAGATCTGGGGGAAGCTTTCTTT. Translated: CASSLDLGEAFF.